Following are 24 T cell receptor beta chains from one sample sequenced in a study of blood T cells in healthy people across ages. Alongside a J-beta primer mix, a sample-barcoded 5' primer served in a second PCR lasting about 7 to 11 cycles. TCRdb used MiXCR to reprocess the 5' RACE reads, holding one entry per CDR3 protein. Here the sample spans about a million distinct CDR3 sequences, under 40% being singletons. Specimen: blood. The receptor set was obtained from a man younger than 30 in good health.

This clonotype came up a few times. The chain has TRBV7-6 and TRBJ2-1, with TRBD1 matching 7 bases. Germline V CDR1 and CDR2: SGHVS, FNYEAQ. The CDR3 spans 15 residues. With V trimmed by 7 bases and J by 8 bases, 14 bases remained unmatched. Here the CDR3 reads CASTSGTVWGDEQFF. CDR3 bases: TGTGCCAGCACCTCCGGGACAGTCTGGGGCGATGAGCAGTTCTTC. Complete variable domain (other parts from reference TRBV7-6 and TRBJ2-1): GAGVSQSPRYKVTKRGQDVALRCDPISGHVSLYWYRQALGQGPEFLTYFNYEAQQDKSGLPNDRFSAERPEGSISTLTIQRTEQRDSAMYRCASTSGTVWGDEQFFGPGTRLTVL.

Here the CDR3 reads CASKEGNGGNEKLFF. The CDR3 DNA reads TGTGCCTCCAAGGAGGGGAACGGGGGTAATGAAAAACTGTTTTTT. The chain recombines TRBV9 with TRBJ1-4; possibly TRBD1 for D (5 bases). Trimming shortened V by 10 bases and J by 4 bases, and 20 bases separated the two germline ends. Germline V gene sequence: CDR1 SGDLS, CDR2 YYNGEE. CDR3 length: 15 amino acids.

This rearrangement joins TRBV3-1 to TRBJ2-3; D is perhaps TRBD1 (5 bases). The CDR3 length is 16 residues. V was cut by 5 bases and J by 0 bases, with 15 bases left in between. Germline V CDR1 and CDR2: LGHDT, YNNKEL (reference sequence). For the CDR3, the DNA is TGTGCCAGCAGCGAGATCGGACACCCGAGCACAGATACGCAGTATTTT. Protein: CASSEIGHPSTDTQYF.

The sample holds a few counts of this clonotype. The chain recombines TRBV13 with TRBJ2-1; no clear D. Germline-derived CDR1 and CDR2 are PRHDT and FYEKMQ (reference sequence). The CDR3 has 14 residues. V was trimmed by 1 base and J by 3 bases, leaving 7 bases between them. CDR3 nucleotides: TGTGCCAGCAGCTTAGCTCCAGTCTACAATGAGCAGTTCTTC. As protein: CASSLAPVYNEQFF.

This clonotype was observed a handful of times. This rearrangement joins TRBV6-5 to TRBJ1-2, with D unresolved. Looked up from germline, CDR1 is MNHEY and CDR2 is SVGAGI. The CDR3 extends over 12 amino acids. Deletions cut 0 bases from V and 5 bases from J, with 4 bases between. CDR3 residues: CASSYSSYGYTF. The CDR3 nucleotides are TGTGCCAGCAGTTACTCAAGTTATGGCTACACCTTC.

V gene TRBV6-2 or TRBV6-3 combines with J gene TRBJ1-1; TRBD1 agrees at 7 bases. V trimming: 5 bases; J trimming: 3 bases; junction bases outside the gene matches: 15. CDR1 MNHEY and CDR2 SVGEGT come from the germline V gene. CDR3 length equals 17 residues. The CDR3 protein is CASSPPLYRGKHTEAFF. In nucleotides, the CDR3 is TGTGCCAGCAGTCCACCCCTGTACAGGGGTAAACACACTGAAGCTTTCTTT.

This chain links TRBV11-2 with TRBJ2-1; TRBD2 agrees at 9 bases. Trimming removed 2 bases from V and 8 bases from J; junction bases left unmatched: 10. Germline lookup yields CDR1 SGHAT and CDR2 FQNNGV. The CDR3 is 16 residues long. As DNA, the CDR3 is TGTGCCAGCAGCTTACTCTCGGCGGGGGGGCTCTATGAGCAGTTCTTC. Its protein is CASSLLSAGGLYEQFF.

This clonotype was recorded once. Germline and junction disagree at one end, which may indicate a read error. V usage is TRBV7-9 and J usage is TRBJ2-6; TRBD1 might be the D (5 bases). CDR1 SEHNR and CDR2 FQNEAQ come from the germline V gene (reference sequence). This CDR3 region has 18 residues. CDR3 coding DNA: TGTGCCAGCAGCTTAGTGGCCAGCTTTCCCTCTGGGGCCGACGTCCTGACTTTC. Translating gives CASSLVASFPSGADVLTF.

This clonotype was recorded a few times. The J gene is TRBJ2-5, the V gene TRBV24-1; D unresolved. Trimming left V 2 bases short and J 13 bases short, with 10 bases between. Germline CDR1 reads KGHDR; CDR2 reads SFDVKD. The length of the CDR3 is 11 residues. For the CDR3, the DNA is TGTGCCACCAGTGATTCGACCACGACGTACTTC. Its translation: CATSDSTTTYF.

The J gene is TRBJ2-1, the V gene TRBV7-2; D may be TRBD2 (5 bases). Trimming cost V 5 bases and J 7 bases, with 12 bases left between them. Germline values: CDR1 SGHTA, CDR2 FQGNSA. This CDR3 region has 13 residues. The CDR3 is CASSNPPGNEQFF. CDR3 bases: TGTGCCAGCAGCAACCCACCGGGGAATGAGCAGTTCTTC.

Concerning this clonotype itself: One end of the junction is discordant with germline, which a read error may explain. This chain uses TRBV4-3 with TRBJ2-3; no clear D gene. In germline, CDR1 is LGHNA, CDR2 YSLEER. This CDR3 spans 14 amino acids. CDR3 nucleotides: TGCGCCTGCAGCCTTCTCGGACGGTGGGATACGCAGTATTTT. This translates into CACSLLGRWDTQYF.

Note on this clonotype: One end of the junction is discordant with germline, which a read error may explain. The chain combines TRBV7-2 with TRBJ1-2, with 7 bases fitting TRBD1. Germline CDR1 reads SGHTA; CDR2 reads FQGNSA. The CDR3 covers 15 residues. CDR3 sequence reads: CASSLVQGGYYGHTF. The CDR3 nucleotides read TGTGCCAGCAGCTTAGTTCAGGGGGGTTACTATGGCCACACCTTC.

The chain is built from TRBV9 and TRBJ2-3; 8 positions agree with TRBD2. Per the germline V gene, CDR1 is SGDLS and CDR2 is YYNGEE. The CDR3 is made up of 17 amino acids. V lost 2 bases, J lost 2 bases, and 10 bases stayed unmatched. This CDR3 reads CASSVPKSGGTTDTQYF. CDR3 DNA: TGTGCCAGCAGCGTCCCTAAAAGCGGGGGAACCACAGATACGCAGTATTTT.

This chain uses TRBV6-5 with TRBJ1-2, with D possibly matching TRBD1 (5 bases). Trimming cost V 5 bases and J 4 bases, with 17 bases left between them. The CDR3 loop spans 15 amino acids. Germline assignment: CDR1 MNHEY and CDR2 SVGAGI. The CDR3 region is CASSPFLGVPYGYTF. The CDR3 DNA sequence: TGTGCCAGCAGTCCATTCCTAGGGGTCCCCTATGGCTACACCTTC.

This clonotype was counted between two and nine times. Written as DNA, the CDR3 is TGCGCCAGCAGCCAAGAGGACAGGGTAACCTACGAGCAGTACTTC. Protein: CASSQEDRVTYEQYF. The chain has TRBV4-1 and TRBJ2-7, with 8 bases matching TRBD1. CDR1 and CDR2 from the germline V gene are MGHRA and YSYEKL. Unmatched junction bases numbered 3, after V lost 0 bases and J lost 2 bases. The CDR3 is 15 residues long.

This clonotype was detected only a few times. This chain uses TRBV25-1 with TRBJ2-5; D not resolved. Deletions cut 1 base from V and 4 bases from J, with 4 bases between. There are 12 residues in the CDR3. Germline values: CDR1 MGHDK, CDR2 SYGVNS. CDR3 amino acids: CASSELRETQYF. The CDR3 coding sequence is TGTGCCAGCAGTGAATTGAGAGAGACCCAGTACTTC.

The V and J genes are TRBV4-3 and TRBJ1-2; 9 bases match TRBD1. Germline V gene data show CDR1 as LGHNA and CDR2 as YSLEER. The CDR3 covers 15 residues. With 1 base clipped from V and 5 bases from J, the junction kept 5 bases outside the gene matches. The DNA for the CDR3 is TGCGCCAGCAGCCAAGGAAGCGACAGGGGGTATGGCTACACCTTC. As protein: CASSQGSDRGYGYTF.

This clonotype was picked up a small number of times. CDR3: CASSTNSGGTTDTQYF. The CDR3 nucleotides are TGTGCCAGCAGTACAAATAGCGGGGGAACCACAGATACGCAGTATTTT. The chain combines TRBV12-3 or TRBV12-4 with TRBJ2-3; 9 bases fit TRBD2. The CDR3 has 16 amino acids. V gave up 5 bases and J gave up 2 bases; unmatched junction bases: 8.

With respect to this clonotype: One end of the junction does not line up with germline, which may come from a read error. CDR3 amino acids: CASVSGFTGGLFF. DNA of the CDR3: TGTGCCAGCGTTTCAGGGTTCACCGGGGGGCTGTTTTTT. The chain couples TRBV28 to TRBJ2-2; tentatively, D is TRBD2 (6 bases). The germline V gene has CDR1 MDHEN and CDR2 SYDVKM. This CDR3 is built from 13 residues.

This chain joins TRBV10-3 and TRBJ1-4; the match to TRBD1 covers 7 bases. V trimming: 2 bases; J trimming: 8 bases; junction bases outside the gene matches: 5. The CDR3 contains 14 residues. Per the germline V gene, CDR1 is ENHRY and CDR2 is SYGVKD. The DNA for the CDR3 is TGTGCCATCAGTGAGGGGACAGAGATCGAAAAACTGTTTTTT. Amino acid sequence: CAISEGTEIEKLFF.

The chain links TRBV11-2 to TRBJ2-5; D uncertain. Germline V gives CDR1 SGHAT, CDR2 FQNNGV. V gave up 2 bases and J gave up 3 bases, with 13 bases separating them. The CDR3 is 15 amino acids. CDR3 sequence (DNA): TGTGCCAGCAGCTTACGTGGCAGCGAAGAAGAGACCCAGTACTTC. Translating it yields CASSLRGSEEETQYF.

This clonotype was found a few times. This chain uses TRBV7-9 with TRBJ1-1, with TRBD1 matching 7 bases. The germline CDR1 and CDR2 sequences are SEHNR and FQNEAQ (reference sequence). This CDR3 comprises 13 residues. Unmatched junction bases numbered 10, after V lost 11 bases and J lost 4 bases. This CDR3 reads CAAHGQGVTEAFF. The CDR3 bases are TGTGCCGCCCACGGGCAGGGGGTCACTGAAGCTTTCTTT.

V gene TRBV9 combines with J gene TRBJ2-7; 8 bases are a match to TRBD1. The V segment lost 5 bases and the J segment 1 base; nucleotides outside the gene matches: 8. The CDR3 runs 15 residues. Germline assignment: CDR1 SGDLS and CDR2 YYNGEE. The CDR3 reads CASSGGQGPSYEQYF. As DNA, the CDR3 is TGTGCCAGCAGTGGAGGACAGGGACCATCCTACGAGCAGTACTTC.

J is TRBJ2-1 and V is TRBV20-1, with TRBD2 identical over 7 bases. Germline lookup yields CDR1 DFQATT and CDR2 SNEGSKA (reference sequence). The ends lost 6 bases at V and 7 bases at J; junction bases unmatched: 6. The CDR3 contains 12 residues. The CDR3 reads CSAHRGVNEQFF. CDR3 DNA sequence: TGCAGTGCCCATCGGGGGGTTAATGAGCAGTTCTTC.